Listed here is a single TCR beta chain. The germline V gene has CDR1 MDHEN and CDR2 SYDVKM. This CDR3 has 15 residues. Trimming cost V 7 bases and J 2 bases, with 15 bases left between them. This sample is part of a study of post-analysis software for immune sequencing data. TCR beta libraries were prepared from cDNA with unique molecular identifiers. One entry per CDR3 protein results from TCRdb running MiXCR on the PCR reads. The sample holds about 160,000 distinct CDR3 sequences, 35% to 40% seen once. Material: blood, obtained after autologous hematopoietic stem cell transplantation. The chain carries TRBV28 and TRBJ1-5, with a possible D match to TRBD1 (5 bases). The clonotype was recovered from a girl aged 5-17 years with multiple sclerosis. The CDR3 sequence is CASTPRGRGNQPQHF. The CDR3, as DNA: TGTGCCAGCACCCCCCGTGGCAGGGGCAATCAGCCCCAGCATTTT.